What follows are 5 T cell receptor beta chains derived from one specimen sequenced in a study of cytomegalovirus exposure and HLA in healthy donors. PCR was performed using 60 Vbeta and 13 Jbeta primers. Some clones are missing from TCRdb's copy, which holds only in-frame ones; the method was immunoSEQ multiplex PCR. Of roughly 250,000 clones in the sample, 70% to 90% are singletons; the top ten hold about 2%. The sample consisted of PBMCs. These receptors all stem from a woman aged 40 to 50 in good health and CMV-seropositive.

In this sample, this clone turned up a few times. The CDR3 DNA sequence: TGTGCCAGCAGACTGGGCATTCTCTACGAGCAGTACTTC. Encoded protein: CASRLGILYEQYF. This chain connects TRBV6-6 to TRBJ2-7; the D is unclear. The length of the CDR3 is 13 residues. The V gene's germline CDR1 is MNHNY and CDR2 SVGAGI (reference sequence). Trimming pared 6 bases from V and 3 bases from J, leaving 12 bases between.

The CDR3, as DNA: TGTGCCAGCAGTTACGGTCCAGGCCAAGAGACCCAGTACTTC. Translation: CASSYGPGQETQYF. The rearrangement joins TRBV6-5 to TRBJ2-5; D uncertain. The CDR3 is 14 residues long. CDR1 is MNHEY, CDR2 SVGAGI, per germline. Trimming pared 2 bases from V and 1 base from J, leaving 8 bases between.

This rearrangement joins TRBV6-5 to TRBJ2-7; 7 positions match TRBD2. V lost 6 bases and J lost 4; bases outside the gene matches: 12. The germline gives CDR1 MNHEY, CDR2 SVGAGI. The CDR3 runs 15 residues. DNA for the CDR3: TGTGCCAGCAGCTACACAGCGGGGAGAGGATACGAGCAGTACTTC. It translates to CASSYTAGRGYEQYF.

This rearrangement joins TRBV7-6 to TRBJ1-4, with a tentative D call TRBD1 (6 bases). Trimming cost V 5 bases and J 7 bases, with 17 bases left between them. Germline V CDR1 and CDR2: SGHVS, FNYEAQ. This CDR3 is built from 15 residues. Here the CDR3 reads CASSGLGGRGEKLFF. In DNA form, the CDR3 reads TGTGCCAGCAGCGGACTGGGGGGGCGCGGTGAAAAACTGTTTTTT.

The chain joins TRBV6-5 to TRBJ2-6; D gene ambiguous. The CDR3 consists of 15 residues. V gave up 6 bases and J gave up 0 bases, with 9 bases separating them. The germline gives CDR1 MNHEY, CDR2 SVGAGI. The CDR3 is CASRSTNSGANVLTF. The DNA of the CDR3 is TGTGCCAGCAGAAGCACTAACTCTGGGGCCAACGTCCTGACTTTC.